This entry concerns a single T cell receptor (beta chain). The cohort comprised adults aged about 18 to 90 years residing in around 25 US areas. In Cohort 3, a recovered donor had either two negative PCRs, clearance, or symptom resolution. Germline values: CDR1 KGHSH, CDR2 LQKENI. The ends were cut back, 6 bases at V and 10 bases at J, with 21 bases in the middle. This CDR3 has 14 amino acids. This specimen belongs to a study of blood T cell repertoires in COVID-19. In the authors' methods: Estimation of nucleated cell counts relied on the amplification of reference gene primers. TCRdb's copy holds only in-frame clones and misses some; the assay was immunoSEQ multiplex PCR. V and J calls and clone size are as listed in that table; D and trimming were resolved from the DNA. The sample contains 250,000 or so clones, 70% to 90% of which appear only once.

Sequencing input: PBMCs or T cells enriched from blood (not recorded which). The rearrangement uses TRBV18 and TRBJ1-1, with D uncertain. This clonotype was sampled from a woman in her forties or fifties who had recovered from COVID-19. The DNA of the CDR3 is TGTGCCAGCTCTAATGACCCGGGCGGAGGCGTAGCTTTCTTT. Amino acid sequence: CASSNDPGGGVAFF.